This T cell receptor beta chain originates from a study of blood T cell repertoires in COVID-19. This CDR3 region has 15 residues. Germline CDR1 and CDR2: SGDLS and YYNGEE. Trimming pared 0 bases from V and 1 base from J, leaving 5 bases between. Assay: immunoSEQ multiplex PCR; the TCRdb copy retains only in-frame clones and omits some. Here the sample spans 270,000 or so clones, around 89% being singletons. This clone was found a few times. The material sequenced was peripheral blood. The clonotype comes from a man aged 35 to 55 with acute or convalescent COVID-19. This rearrangement joins TRBV9 to TRBJ1-6; D might be TRBD1 (5 bases). This chain's CDR3 is CASSVGQSYNSPLHF. CDR3 bases: TGTGCCAGCAGCGTAGGACAGTCCTATAATTCACCCCTCCACTTT.